This T cell receptor beta chain was identified during a study of response to subunit inactivated influenza vaccine. Study outcomes and limitations: Authors suggested that a seasonal influenza vaccination recruits few new T cells each time.

The CDR3 consists of 13 residues. V was trimmed by 5 bases and J by 2 bases, leaving 7 bases between them. Germline values: CDR1 SQVTM, CDR2 ANQGSEA. Comment on this clonotype: The antigen is not known.

One entry per CDR3 protein results from TCRdb running MiXCR on the RT-PCR reads. The sample includes under 950,000 distinct CDR3 sequences, roughly 20% of them seen just once. The sequence came from a middle-aged man who received an inactivated influenza vaccine. Sequenced material: PBMCs from blood, taken roughly 5 days after vaccination. The rearrangement links TRBV29-1 to TRBJ2-6, with D possibly matching TRBD2 (5 bases). Here the CDR3 DNA reads TGCAGCGTTACGGGGACTGGGGCCAACGTCCTGACTTTC. Translating it yields CSVTGTGANVLTF.